This is a list of T cell receptor beta chains from one sample in a study of long-term antiretroviral therapy in people with HIV. Sequenced by immunoSEQ multiplex PCR; TCRdb stores in-frame clones only, minus some. The repertoire consists of 29,000 or so clones, with 90% to 95% occurring once and the leading ten covering roughly 2.5%. The sequenced sample was unsorted PBMCs, obtained about 7.4 years after starting antiretroviral therapy. All receptors derive from a man in his fifties with HIV. Each CDR3 is given with its conserved first and last residue. Fields, in order: D gene, clone size, CDR3 length, J gene, V gene, CDR3 DNA, CDR3 protein. The D gene is left open where the match is weak. Clone size, where shown, is once, few, many, or a class for clones that have expanded.

d_call: .; clone_size: .; cdr3_length: 14; j_call: TRBJ1-4; v_call: TRBV6-6; cdr3_nt: TGTGCCAGCAGTGCACCAGGGAAGAGTGAAAAACTGTTTTTT; cdr3_aa: CASSAPGKSEKLFF
d_call: TRBD2; clone_size: .; cdr3_length: 15; j_call: TRBJ2-4; v_call: TRBV27; cdr3_nt: TGTGCCAGCAGTTGGCGAGCGGGGGGGCGGGACATTCAGTACTTC; cdr3_aa: CASSWRAGGRDIQYF
d_call: .; clone_size: .; cdr3_length: 13; j_call: TRBJ2-3; v_call: TRBV7-9; cdr3_nt: TGTGCCAGCAGCCCGAAGTTGCGAGATACGCAGTATTTT; cdr3_aa: CASSPKLRDTQYF
d_call: .; clone_size: .; cdr3_length: 14; j_call: TRBJ2-3; v_call: TRBV27; cdr3_nt: TGTGCCAGCAGTCCGGACGGAGCCACAGATACGCAGTATTTT; cdr3_aa: CASSPDGATDTQYF
d_call: TRBD2; clone_size: .; cdr3_length: 19; j_call: TRBJ2-3; v_call: TRBV4-3; cdr3_nt: TGCGCCAGCAGCCAAGATGTCGCGGGGGGGCCTCTGAGCACAGATACGCAGTATTTT; cdr3_aa: CASSQDVAGGPLSTDTQYF
d_call: .; clone_size: .; cdr3_length: 14; j_call: TRBJ1-1; v_call: TRBV6-5; cdr3_nt: TGTGCCAGCAGCCGCTTGGGGGGGTGGACTGAAGCTTTCTTT; cdr3_aa: CASSRLGGWTEAFF
d_call: TRBD1; clone_size: .; cdr3_length: 14; j_call: TRBJ2-7; v_call: TRBV7-6; cdr3_nt: TGTGCCAGCAGCCAGGACAGGGGAGGCGACGAGCAGTACTTC; cdr3_aa: CASSQDRGGDEQYF
d_call: .; clone_size: .; cdr3_length: 16; j_call: TRBJ2-4; v_call: TRBV6-1; cdr3_nt: TGTGCCAGCAGTGAGCCGGATAGGTTTGCCAAAAACATTCAGTACTTC; cdr3_aa: CASSEPDRFAKNIQYF
d_call: .; clone_size: .; cdr3_length: 14; j_call: TRBJ1-3; v_call: TRBV6-5; cdr3_nt: TGTGCCAGCAGCCTCACTAGCTCTGGAAACACCATATATTTT; cdr3_aa: CASSLTSSGNTIYF
d_call: TRBD1; clone_size: .; cdr3_length: 11; j_call: TRBJ2-7; v_call: TRBV29-1; cdr3_nt: TGCAGCGTTTTCAGGGGGAACGAGCAGTACTTC; cdr3_aa: CSVFRGNEQYF
d_call: TRBD1; clone_size: .; cdr3_length: 15; j_call: TRBJ1-2; v_call: TRBV6-5; cdr3_nt: TGTGCCAGCAGTTACGCCGGGACAGCTAACTATGGCTACACCTTC; cdr3_aa: CASSYAGTANYGYTF
d_call: TRBD1; clone_size: .; cdr3_length: 13; j_call: TRBJ1-2; v_call: TRBV7-9; cdr3_nt: TGTGCCAGCAGCGTGACAGGGAGTAATGGCTACACCTTC; cdr3_aa: CASSVTGSNGYTF
d_call: .; clone_size: once; cdr3_length: 15; j_call: TRBJ2-7; v_call: TRBV5-5; cdr3_nt: TGTGCCAGCAGCTCGGACGGACTTAACTCCTACGAGCAGTACTTC; cdr3_aa: CASSSDGLNSYEQYF
d_call: TRBD1; clone_size: .; cdr3_length: 14; j_call: TRBJ1-1; v_call: TRBV6-6; cdr3_nt: TGTGCCAGCAGCCGACAGGGTGGGAACACTGAAGCTTTCTTT; cdr3_aa: CASSRQGGNTEAFF
d_call: TRBD1; clone_size: .; cdr3_length: 14; j_call: TRBJ1-6; v_call: TRBV5-1; cdr3_nt: TGCGCCAGCAGTTACGCCGGGACAGGGGGGAACCTCCACTTT; cdr3_aa: CASSYAGTGGNLHF
d_call: .; clone_size: .; cdr3_length: 14; j_call: TRBJ1-2; v_call: TRBV2; cdr3_nt: TGTGCCAGCAGGTTCGAGGGGCTTAACTATGGCTACACCTTC; cdr3_aa: CASRFEGLNYGYTF
d_call: .; clone_size: once; cdr3_length: 13; j_call: TRBJ2-7; v_call: TRBV30; cdr3_nt: TGTGCCTGGAGTCTAGGGGGGGGATACGAGCAGTACTTC; cdr3_aa: CAWSLGGGYEQYF
d_call: .; clone_size: .; cdr3_length: 15; j_call: TRBJ2-7; v_call: TRBV18; cdr3_nt: TGTGCCAGCTCACCAACGGCCAGGGTAGGGTACGAGCAGTACTTC; cdr3_aa: CASSPTARVGYEQYF
d_call: .; clone_size: .; cdr3_length: 12; j_call: TRBJ2-7; v_call: TRBV6-1; cdr3_nt: TGTGCCAGCACCTCCAGCGGCTACGAGCAGTACTTC; cdr3_aa: CASTSSGYEQYF
d_call: TRBD2; clone_size: .; cdr3_length: 18; j_call: TRBJ2-3; v_call: TRBV4-2; cdr3_nt: TGTGCCAGCAGCCAGTACCTTCTTGGAAGCGGGGGCACAGATACGCAGTATTTT; cdr3_aa: CASSQYLLGSGGTDTQYF
d_call: TRBD1; clone_size: .; cdr3_length: 13; j_call: TRBJ1-1; v_call: TRBV12-5; cdr3_nt: TGTGCTAGTGGACCTGACAGGGTCAGTGAAGCTTTCTTT; cdr3_aa: CASGPDRVSEAFF
d_call: .; clone_size: once; cdr3_length: 17; j_call: TRBJ2-1; v_call: TRBV25-1; cdr3_nt: TGTGCCAGCAGTGAATGGCTAGCTTATGGCACGAACAATGAGCAGTTCTTC; cdr3_aa: CASSEWLAYGTNNEQFF
d_call: .; clone_size: .; cdr3_length: 11; j_call: TRBJ2-7; v_call: TRBV30; cdr3_nt: TGTGCCTGGAAGGTAGAGGGCGAGCAGTACTTC; cdr3_aa: CAWKVEGEQYF
d_call: .; clone_size: .; cdr3_length: 13; j_call: TRBJ1-2; v_call: TRBV5-1; cdr3_nt: TGCGCCAGCAGTGTGGACGGAAACTATGGCTACACCTTC; cdr3_aa: CASSVDGNYGYTF
d_call: .; clone_size: .; cdr3_length: 13; j_call: TRBJ2-2; v_call: TRBV2; cdr3_nt: TGTGCCAGCAGTCCTCTGGTAGCGCCGGAGCTGTTTTTT; cdr3_aa: CASSPLVAPELFF
d_call: TRBD1; clone_size: .; cdr3_length: 14; j_call: TRBJ2-7; v_call: TRBV6-1; cdr3_nt: TGTGCCAGCAGTACCGGGGACAGATCCTACGAGCAGTACTTC; cdr3_aa: CASSTGDRSYEQYF
d_call: TRBD2; clone_size: .; cdr3_length: 17; j_call: TRBJ2-7; v_call: TRBV4-1; cdr3_nt: TGCGCCAGCAGCCAAGATGTGGGGACTAGCGGCTCCTACGAGCAGTACTTC; cdr3_aa: CASSQDVGTSGSYEQYF
d_call: TRBD1; clone_size: .; cdr3_length: 13; j_call: TRBJ1-1; v_call: TRBV29-1; cdr3_nt: TGCAGCGGGGACAGCCGCCCCGCGGACGAAGCTTTCTTT; cdr3_aa: CSGDSRPADEAFF
d_call: .; clone_size: few; cdr3_length: 14; j_call: TRBJ1-3; v_call: TRBV30; cdr3_nt: TGTGCCTGGGCGGGCGAGGGGTCTGGAAACACCATATATTTT; cdr3_aa: CAWAGEGSGNTIYF
d_call: .; clone_size: .; cdr3_length: 13; j_call: TRBJ2-3; v_call: TRBV27; cdr3_nt: TGTGCCAGCAGGACAGGTGCCGTAGATACGCAGTATTTT; cdr3_aa: CASRTGAVDTQYF
d_call: .; clone_size: few; cdr3_length: 11; j_call: TRBJ2-7; v_call: TRBV29-1; cdr3_nt: TGCAGCGTCGCTCCAGGGCCAGAGCAGTACTTC; cdr3_aa: CSVAPGPEQYF
d_call: TRBD1; clone_size: once; cdr3_length: 16; j_call: TRBJ1-1; v_call: TRBV2; cdr3_nt: TGTGCCAGCAGTGAGGGACAGCCTGGGCTGGGCACTGAAGCTTTCTTT; cdr3_aa: CASSEGQPGLGTEAFF
d_call: .; clone_size: .; cdr3_length: 19; j_call: TRBJ2-3; v_call: TRBV7-2; cdr3_nt: TGTGCCAGCAGCACCCCCGGGACGCAGGGGAGACTTAGCACAGATACGCAGTATTTT; cdr3_aa: CASSTPGTQGRLSTDTQYF
d_call: TRBD1; clone_size: .; cdr3_length: 17; j_call: TRBJ1-5; v_call: TRBV28; cdr3_nt: TGTGCCAGCAGTCCGGGACAGGGAGAATGGGTCAATCAGCCCCAGCATTTT; cdr3_aa: CASSPGQGEWVNQPQHF
d_call: .; clone_size: .; cdr3_length: 17; j_call: TRBJ2-7; v_call: TRBV2; cdr3_nt: TGTGCCAGCAGGGGAAGTATGGCCAGTCTTTGGGGCTACGAGCAGTACTTC; cdr3_aa: CASRGSMASLWGYEQYF
d_call: .; clone_size: once; cdr3_length: 15; j_call: TRBJ1-3; v_call: TRBV7-9; cdr3_nt: TGTGCCAGCAGCCCCTCGGACCCCTCTGGAAACACCATATATTTT; cdr3_aa: CASSPSDPSGNTIYF
d_call: .; clone_size: .; cdr3_length: 13; j_call: TRBJ1-1; v_call: TRBV29-1; cdr3_nt: TGCAGCGTTGAAGAATCACTGAACACTGAAGCTTTCTTT; cdr3_aa: CSVEESLNTEAFF
d_call: TRBD2; clone_size: .; cdr3_length: 16; j_call: TRBJ2-3; v_call: TRBV5-6; cdr3_nt: TGTGCCAGCAGCTTGTATCTGCGGGGGGCTACAGATACGCAGTATTTT; cdr3_aa: CASSLYLRGATDTQYF
d_call: .; clone_size: .; cdr3_length: 15; j_call: TRBJ2-2; v_call: TRBV6-5; cdr3_nt: TGTGCCAGCAGTTATGACAGAGCAGGGGCCGGGGAGCTGTTTTTT; cdr3_aa: CASSYDRAGAGELFF
d_call: .; clone_size: .; cdr3_length: 17; j_call: TRBJ1-3; v_call: TRBV7-2; cdr3_nt: TGTGCCAGCAGCTTAAGTAACAGAGGGTTCTCTGGAAACACCATATATTTT; cdr3_aa: CASSLSNRGFSGNTIYF
d_call: TRBD2; clone_size: .; cdr3_length: 15; j_call: TRBJ2-7; v_call: TRBV7-3; cdr3_nt: TGTGCCAGCAGCTTATCTAGCGGGTTCCCATACGAGCAGTACTTC; cdr3_aa: CASSLSSGFPYEQYF
d_call: .; clone_size: .; cdr3_length: 12; j_call: TRBJ1-2; v_call: TRBV19; cdr3_nt: TGTGCCAGTATGGGGGTTAACTATGGCTACACCTTC; cdr3_aa: CASMGVNYGYTF
d_call: .; clone_size: .; cdr3_length: 14; j_call: TRBJ1-5; v_call: TRBV12-5; cdr3_nt: TGTGCTAGTGGATCGGACCGGGAGGGACAGCCCCAGCATTTT; cdr3_aa: CASGSDREGQPQHF
d_call: .; clone_size: .; cdr3_length: 15; j_call: TRBJ2-5; v_call: TRBV9; cdr3_nt: TGTGCCAGCAGCGTAGGGCTCGGGGTTCAAGAGACCCAGTACTTC; cdr3_aa: CASSVGLGVQETQYF
d_call: TRBD1; clone_size: once; cdr3_length: 15; j_call: TRBJ2-7; v_call: TRBV5-4; cdr3_nt: TGTGCCAGCCGATTGTGGGGACAGGGGGCCTACGAGCAGTACTTC; cdr3_aa: CASRLWGQGAYEQYF
d_call: .; clone_size: .; cdr3_length: 12; j_call: TRBJ2-2; v_call: TRBV5-1; cdr3_nt: TGCGCCAGCAGTTTAGACACCGGGGAGCTGTTTTTT; cdr3_aa: CASSLDTGELFF
d_call: .; clone_size: .; cdr3_length: 15; j_call: TRBJ1-1; v_call: TRBV6-5; cdr3_nt: TGTGCCAGCAGTTCGTACAGGGTTGGGGACACTGAAGCTTTCTTT; cdr3_aa: CASSSYRVGDTEAFF
d_call: .; clone_size: medium-sized; cdr3_length: 15; j_call: TRBJ1-3; v_call: TRBV19; cdr3_nt: TGTGCCAGTAGTATAGCAGTACACTCTGGAAACACCATATATTTT; cdr3_aa: CASSIAVHSGNTIYF
d_call: .; clone_size: .; cdr3_length: 13; j_call: TRBJ1-1; v_call: TRBV30; cdr3_nt: TGTGCCTGGAGTGTAAAATCCGGAACTGAAGCTTTCTTT; cdr3_aa: CAWSVKSGTEAFF
d_call: .; clone_size: .; cdr3_length: 14; j_call: TRBJ2-3; v_call: TRBV6-1; cdr3_nt: TGTGCCAGCAGTGAATTCCACAGGGCAGATACGCAGTATTTT; cdr3_aa: CASSEFHRADTQYF
d_call: TRBD2; clone_size: .; cdr3_length: 14; j_call: TRBJ2-3; v_call: TRBV2; cdr3_nt: TGTGCCAGCAGATCAACCGTTCTAGCGGCAAAGCAGTATTTT; cdr3_aa: CASRSTVLAAKQYF
d_call: TRBD1; clone_size: once; cdr3_length: 15; j_call: TRBJ1-2; v_call: TRBV6-5; cdr3_nt: TGTGCCAGCAGGGCAGCACAGGGGGCGTTGGGGGGCTACACCTTC; cdr3_aa: CASRAAQGALGGYTF
d_call: TRBD2; clone_size: .; cdr3_length: 17; j_call: TRBJ2-3; v_call: TRBV4-2; cdr3_nt: TGTGCCAGCAGCCGATCACCCGTGGGGAGGGGCACAGATACGCAGTATTTT; cdr3_aa: CASSRSPVGRGTDTQYF
d_call: .; clone_size: .; cdr3_length: 12; j_call: TRBJ1-5; v_call: TRBV2; cdr3_nt: TGTGCCAGCAGGGACCGCAATCAGCCCCAGCATTTT; cdr3_aa: CASRDRNQPQHF
d_call: .; clone_size: once; cdr3_length: 13; j_call: TRBJ2-3; v_call: TRBV5-4; cdr3_nt: TGTGCCAGCAGCCAGGGGACGAGGGATACGCAGTATTTT; cdr3_aa: CASSQGTRDTQYF
d_call: TRBD2; clone_size: .; cdr3_length: 15; j_call: TRBJ2-1; v_call: TRBV9; cdr3_nt: TGTGCCAGCAGCGTTCTGAGCGGGGGGGCGAATGAGCAGTTCTTC; cdr3_aa: CASSVLSGGANEQFF
d_call: .; clone_size: .; cdr3_length: 15; j_call: TRBJ1-3; v_call: TRBV7-2; cdr3_nt: TGTGCCAGCAGCCCATACAGAGACTCTGGAAACACCATATATTTT; cdr3_aa: CASSPYRDSGNTIYF
d_call: .; clone_size: once; cdr3_length: 13; j_call: TRBJ2-3; v_call: TRBV10-3; cdr3_nt: TGTGCCATACGGGACTCCCAGGCAGATACGCAGTATTTT; cdr3_aa: CAIRDSQADTQYF
d_call: .; clone_size: once; cdr3_length: 14; j_call: TRBJ1-3; v_call: TRBV7-9; cdr3_nt: TGTGCCAGCAGCTTAGGGGTACCTGGAAACACCATATATTTT; cdr3_aa: CASSLGVPGNTIYF
d_call: .; clone_size: .; cdr3_length: 13; j_call: TRBJ1-2; v_call: TRBV30; cdr3_nt: TGTGCCTGGAGTGGTTGGGACCTGTATGGCTACACCTTC; cdr3_aa: CAWSGWDLYGYTF